One TCR beta chain is described in this entry. No antigen is known for it. Using immunoSEQ multiplex PCR, the repertoire was profiled, and TCRdb retains in-frame clones only, with some absent. The sample carries 650,000 to 800,000 clones, 92% recorded once. The sample is drawn from a study of shared clonotypes between healthy human individuals. Study-level results: Generation probabilities of non-shared clonotypes were lower (relative to those shared by all four donors). Among the subsets, naive ones generally showed larger estimated richness than memory ones.

The naive CD8 population came from CD45RO-negative cells selected for CCR7, without terminally differentiated effector memory CD45RA+ cells. The donor cohort consisted entirely of Caucasian adults residing in Nashville, Tennessee. V lost 2 bases and J lost 4; bases outside the gene matches: 16. Germline lookup yields CDR1 SGHVS and CDR2 FQNEAQ. The CDR3 runs 20 residues. Input material: naive CD8+ T cells sorted from blood. This sequence joins TRBV7-8 and TRBJ2-7; 14 bases map to TRBD2. This TCR came from a man aged 25 to 40 in good health. CDR3 region: CASSLPGGTEGLAGGYEQYF. For the CDR3, the DNA is TGTGCCAGCAGCTTACCAGGTGGGACGGAAGGACTAGCGGGAGGTTACGAGCAGTACTTC.